This record covers a single T cell receptor (beta chain). Its specificity is unknown. The source of the sample is a study of OX40 agonist ivuxolimab in advanced cancers. The overall study: Every 2 weeks, patients got intravenous ivuxolimab at one of six dose levels (0.01-10 mg/kg).

Germline lookup yields CDR1 LNHDA and CDR2 SQIVND (reference sequence). J gave up 4 bases and V 6 bases, and 9 bases lay outside the gene matches. CDR3 length: 16 residues. Overall study findings and caveats: The mean number of expanded clones was higher in CD8+ T cells than in CD4+. Clonal expansion from baseline to week 6 occurred in both CD4+ and CD8+ T cells.

TCRdb keeps only in-frame clones here, not all; method: immunoSEQ multiplex PCR. The sample has more than 55,000 clones, 60% to 85% seen once. The material sequenced was CD4+ or CD8+ T cells sorted from blood, taken in a trial of the OX40 agonist ivuxolimab. V and J are TRBV19 and TRBJ2-6; 7 positions agree with TRBD1. This clonotype was obtained from an adult with an advanced solid tumor such as melanoma, head and neck, liver or kidney cancer. The CDR3 DNA reads as TGTGCCAGTAGAATAAGAACAGGGGCCGGGGCCAACGTCCTGACTTTC. Amino acid sequence: CASRIRTGAGANVLTF.